Presented here are 8 T cell receptor beta chains from one specimen sequenced in a study of CD8 T cells in Susac syndrome. cDNA came from around 0.5 to 1 ug RNA primed by random hexamers. TCRdb passed the immunoSEQ multiplex PCR reads through MiXCR, listing each CDR3 protein once. Here the sample spans 180,000 or so distinct CDR3 sequences, 95% being singletons. Sequencing was done on a sample of CD4+ T cells from PBMCs. The receptors were sampled from a human donor in good health.

The chain carries TRBV3-1 and TRBJ2-1, with D perhaps matching TRBD2 (6 bases). This CDR3 region has 15 residues. The germline V and J ends were trimmed by 1 base and 0 bases, with 7 bases remaining between them. CDR1 is LGHDT and CDR2 is YNNKEL in the germline V gene (reference sequence). CDR3 nucleotides: TGTGCCAGCAGCCAAGGCGGGGTCTCCTACAATGAGCAGTTCTTC. Protein: CASSQGGVSYNEQFF.

V and J are TRBV28 and TRBJ1-1, with D uncertain. Deletions cut 5 bases from V and 7 bases from J, with 14 bases between. Germline-derived CDR1 and CDR2 are MDHEN and SYDVKM. The CDR3 contains 13 residues. CDR3 nucleotide sequence: TGTGCCAGCAGTATCACCGTGGAGGTTGAAGCTTTCTTT. Protein sequence: CASSITVEVEAFF.

This chain links TRBV20-1 with TRBJ2-1; the D is unclear. Germline CDR1 is DFQATT and CDR2 is SNEGSKA (reference sequence). V dropped 2 bases and J dropped 6 bases, with 2 bases sitting between them. The CDR3 has 10 amino acids. The CDR3 loop reads CSARFNEQFF. The DNA for the CDR3 is TGCAGTGCTAGATTCAATGAGCAGTTCTTC.

The chain carries TRBV2 and TRBJ1-3; D may be TRBD1 (5 bases). This CDR3 is 13 amino acids long. Between the trimmed V and J ends, which lost 4 bases and 3 bases, there was a span of 7 bases. CDR1 is SNHLY, CDR2 FYNNEI, per germline. The CDR3 region is CASSAGFGNTIYF. The DNA of the CDR3 is TGTGCCAGCAGTGCAGGGTTTGGAAACACCATATATTTT.

The rearrangement links TRBV5-4 to TRBJ2-5; 9 bases are a match to TRBD1. J lost 5 bases, V lost 3 bases, and 5 bases had no gene match. Germline lookup yields CDR1 SGHNT and CDR2 YYREEE (reference sequence). This CDR3 is 14 amino acids long. The CDR3 coding sequence is TGTGCCAGCAGCTGGGGACAGGGCCGGGAGACCCAGTACTTC. Its protein is CASSWGQGRETQYF.

This chain links TRBV18 with TRBJ2-5; no clear D. The germline gives CDR1 KGHSH, CDR2 LQKENI. The length of the CDR3 is 15 residues. Trimming pared 2 bases from V and 1 base from J, leaving 11 bases between. CDR3 DNA: TGTGCCAGCTCACCAGCACGGAGAACCCAAGAGACCCAGTACTTC. Translated, it gives CASSPARRTQETQYF.

The CDR3 here is CASSVDEGSTDTQYF. The CDR3 coding sequence is TGTGCCAGCAGCGTAGATGAGGGGTCCACAGATACGCAGTATTTT. This chain links TRBV9 with TRBJ2-3; D assignment may be TRBD1 or TRBD2 (5 bases each). CDR1 is SGDLS, CDR2 YYNGEE, per germline. The V and J ends lost 0 bases and 2 bases respectively, with 10 bases between them. This CDR3 has 15 residues.

The chain recombines TRBV5-1 with TRBJ2-2; D unresolved. The germline V gene has CDR1 SGHRS and CDR2 YFSETQ. Trimming took 0 bases from V and 0 from J, leaving 21 bases between them. The CDR3 sequence is 20 residues long. CDR3: CASSLAQGPFELANTGELFF. The CDR3 bases are TGCGCCAGCAGCTTGGCCCAAGGGCCGTTCGAGCTTGCGAACACCGGGGAGCTGTTTTTT.